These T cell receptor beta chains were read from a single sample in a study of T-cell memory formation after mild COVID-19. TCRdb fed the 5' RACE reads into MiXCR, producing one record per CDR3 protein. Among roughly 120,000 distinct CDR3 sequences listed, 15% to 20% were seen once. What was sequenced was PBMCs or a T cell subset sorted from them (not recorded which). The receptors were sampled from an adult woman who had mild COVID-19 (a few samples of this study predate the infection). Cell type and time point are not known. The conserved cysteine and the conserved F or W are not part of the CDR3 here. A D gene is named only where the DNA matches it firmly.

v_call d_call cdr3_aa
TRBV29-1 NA SVVPGKSTDTQY
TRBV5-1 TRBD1 ASSSGQSYGYT
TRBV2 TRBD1 ASSKGTGVSEQY
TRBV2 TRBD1 ASRRDRATEAF
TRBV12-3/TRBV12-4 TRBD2 ASTLTSGSYNEQF
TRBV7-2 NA ASSLGELNTEAF
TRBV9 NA ASSVGSGHSYEQY
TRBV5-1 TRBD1 ASSGGTGPSTDTQY
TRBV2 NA ASSDGGGQMHEQF
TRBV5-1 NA ASKLDPSVPETQY
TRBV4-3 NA ASSQDVWVTEAF
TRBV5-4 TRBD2 ASSPRTGTTINNEQF
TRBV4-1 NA ASSTPSSGARWEDDTQY
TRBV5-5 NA ASSVRAAGPGELF